This is a list of T cell receptor beta chains from one sample in a study of blood T cell repertoires in COVID-19. The repertoire was sequenced with immunoSEQ multiplex PCR; TCRdb's copy has only in-frame clones and lacks some. The sample has some 30,000 clones, 90% seen once. Specimen: peripheral blood. These TCRs come from a man in his 60s with active COVID-19. CDR3s include the opening cysteine and the closing phenylalanine or tryptophan. D genes are given only for firm matches. Not all rows give a size; the values are once, few, many and, for expanded clones, a class.

CDR3,DNA,V,J,size,D
CASSLGRGSMNTEAFF,TGTGCCAGCAGCTTAGGCAGGGGAAGTATGAACACTGAAGCTTTCTTT,TRBV7-9,TRBJ1-1,once,-
CASSLDPPTGARDEQYF,TGTGCCAGCAGCTTAGATCCCCCCACAGGGGCGAGGGACGAGCAGTACTTC,TRBV11-2,TRBJ2-7,-,TRBD1
CASSTSLLAGGLYTQYF,TGTGCCAGCAGTACATCTCTACTAGCGGGGGGGCTATATACGCAGTATTTT,TRBV28,TRBJ2-3,once,TRBD2
CASSLPGTPGGDTQYF,TGTGCCAGCAGCTTACCCGGGACTCCAGGGGGAGATACGCAGTATTTT,TRBV11-2,TRBJ2-3,-,-
CASSRQTTGELFF,TGTGCCAGCAGCCGACAGACAACCGGGGAGCTGTTTTTT,TRBV7-3,TRBJ2-2,-,-
CASSLVRGGQGTQYF,TGTGCCAGCAGCTTAGTGCGGGGGGGCCAGGGGACCCAGTACTTC,TRBV11-2,TRBJ2-5,few,TRBD2
CASSFDPGYNQPQHF,TGTGCCAGCAGCTTTGACCCGGGGTACAATCAGCCCCAGCATTTT,TRBV9,TRBJ1-5,-,-
CASSLGGAQETQYF,TGTGCCAGCAGCCTCGGGGGGGCCCAAGAGACCCAGTACTTC,TRBV5-4,TRBJ2-5,-,TRBD2
CASSDRVASPLHF,TGTGCCAGCAGTGACAGGGTGGCATCACCCCTCCACTTT,TRBV6-1,TRBJ1-6,few,-
CASSTNTKSPYEQYF,TGTGCCAGTAGTACGAATACTAAATCCCCCTACGAGCAGTACTTC,TRBV19,TRBJ2-7,-,-
CASSPTGQGFYEQYF,TGCGCCAGCAGCCCGACCGGACAGGGCTTCTACGAGCAGTACTTC,TRBV4-1,TRBJ2-7,few,TRBD1
CASSPRRGSEAFF,TGTGCCAGCAGCCCCAGAAGGGGAAGCGAAGCTTTCTTT,TRBV7-3,TRBJ1-1,-,-
CASSLDQGGAGNTIYF,TGTGCCAGCAGCTTAGATCAAGGGGGGGCTGGAAACACCATATATTTT,TRBV11-2,TRBJ1-3,-,-
CASSFFSRGGPYNEQFF,TGTGCCAGCAGTTTCTTCTCTCGCGGGGGCCCTTACAATGAGCAGTTCTTC,TRBV27,TRBJ2-1,-,-
CASSFLGARNSPLHF,TGTGCCAGCAGCTTCCTGGGGGCTCGGAATTCACCCCTCCACTTT,TRBV7-2,TRBJ1-6,few,-
CASSRTSYTDTQYF,TGTGCCAGCAGTCGTACTAGCTATACAGATACGCAGTATTTT,TRBV6-5,TRBJ2-3,once,-
CASSQGTSGGADTQYF,TGTGCCAGCAGCCAGGGGACTAGCGGGGGAGCAGATACGCAGTATTTT,TRBV7-6,TRBJ2-3,-,TRBD2
CASSFRGQGNTKWNQPQHF,TGCGCCAGCAGCTTTAGGGGACAGGGTAATACCAAGTGGAATCAGCCCCAGCATTTT,TRBV5-1,TRBJ1-5,-,TRBD1
CASSPRQGSSGNTIYF,TGTGCCAGCAGCCCTCGACAGGGTAGCTCTGGAAACACCATATATTTT,TRBV11-3,TRBJ1-3,-,TRBD1
CASRQGNTEAFF,TGTGCCAGCCGTCAGGGGAACACTGAAGCTTTCTTT,TRBV6-5,TRBJ1-1,once,-